The present TCR beta chain was sequenced within a study of post-analysis software for immune sequencing data. As for this clonotype: Its target is not known.

There are 15 residues in the CDR3. Germline V gene lookup returns CDR1 SGHTS and CDR2 YDEGEE. V was pared by 5 bases and J by 5 bases, with 8 bases of the junction left unmatched. Built from TCR beta cDNA, the libraries had unique molecular identifiers in them. T cells numbering about 0.85 to 11 million gave rise to 500,000 to 600,000 cDNA molecules. TCRdb re-called the PCR reads through MiXCR, storing one row per CDR3 protein. The sample carries a few hundred thousand distinct CDR3 sequences, about a third recorded once. General observations from the study: Significantly lower normalized Chao1 diversity was seen in multiple sclerosis patients than in controls. Higher frequency in patients than in controls was seen for a handful of TRBV segments, with TRBV5-6, TRBV5-1 and TRBV20-1 among them. Strong same-batch co-clustering of samples appeared with F measure clustering.

The sequenced sample consisted of blood. The sequence came from a girl aged 5 to 17 with multiple sclerosis. The V and J genes are TRBV5-8 and TRBJ2-2; 8 bases map to TRBD1. This chain's CDR3 is CASRPGQGFTGELFF. In DNA, the CDR3 is TGTGCCAGCAGACCCGGACAGGGCTTTACCGGGGAGCTGTTTTTT.